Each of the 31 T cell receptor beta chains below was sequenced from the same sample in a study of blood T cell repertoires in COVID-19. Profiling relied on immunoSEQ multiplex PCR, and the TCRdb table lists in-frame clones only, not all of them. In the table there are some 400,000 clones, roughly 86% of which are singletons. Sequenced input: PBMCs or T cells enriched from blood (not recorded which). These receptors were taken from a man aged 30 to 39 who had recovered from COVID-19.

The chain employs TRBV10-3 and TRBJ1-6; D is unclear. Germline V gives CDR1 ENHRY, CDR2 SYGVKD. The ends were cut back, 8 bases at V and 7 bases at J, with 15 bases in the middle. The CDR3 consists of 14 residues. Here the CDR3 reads CAIREGLVNSPLHF. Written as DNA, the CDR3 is TGTGCCATCCGAGAGGGATTGGTAAATTCACCCCTCCACTTT.

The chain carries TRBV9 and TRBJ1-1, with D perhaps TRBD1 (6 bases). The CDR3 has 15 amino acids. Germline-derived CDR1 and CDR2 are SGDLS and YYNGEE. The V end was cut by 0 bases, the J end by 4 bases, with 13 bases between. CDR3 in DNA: TGTGCCAGCAGCGTAGAGCCAGGGGAGGGCACTGAAGCTTTCTTT. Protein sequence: CASSVEPGEGTEAFF.

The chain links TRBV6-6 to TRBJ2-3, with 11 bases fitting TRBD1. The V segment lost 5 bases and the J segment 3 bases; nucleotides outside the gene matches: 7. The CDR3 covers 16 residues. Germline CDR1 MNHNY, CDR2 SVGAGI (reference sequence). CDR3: CASSPRDRGGTDTQYF. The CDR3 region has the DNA TGTGCCAGCAGTCCCAGGGACAGGGGGGGAACAGATACGCAGTATTTT.

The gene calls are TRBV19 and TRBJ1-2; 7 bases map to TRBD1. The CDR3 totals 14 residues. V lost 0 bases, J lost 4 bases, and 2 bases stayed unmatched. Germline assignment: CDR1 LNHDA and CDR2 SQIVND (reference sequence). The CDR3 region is CASSIDGTAYGYTF. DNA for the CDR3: TGTGCCAGTAGTATAGACGGGACAGCCTATGGCTACACCTTC.

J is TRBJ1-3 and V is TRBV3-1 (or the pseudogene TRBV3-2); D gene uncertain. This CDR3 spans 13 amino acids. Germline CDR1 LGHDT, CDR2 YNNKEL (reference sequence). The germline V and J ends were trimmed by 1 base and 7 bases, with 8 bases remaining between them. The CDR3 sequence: CASSQVSGNTIYF. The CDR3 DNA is TGTGCCAGCAGCCAAGTATCCGGGAACACCATATATTTT.

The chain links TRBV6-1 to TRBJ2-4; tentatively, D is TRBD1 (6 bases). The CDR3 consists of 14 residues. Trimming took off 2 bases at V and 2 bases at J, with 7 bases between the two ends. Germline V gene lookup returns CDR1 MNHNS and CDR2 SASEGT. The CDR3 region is CASSEQGTKNIQYF. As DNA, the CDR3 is TGTGCCAGCAGTGAACAGGGGACCAAAAACATTCAGTACTTC.

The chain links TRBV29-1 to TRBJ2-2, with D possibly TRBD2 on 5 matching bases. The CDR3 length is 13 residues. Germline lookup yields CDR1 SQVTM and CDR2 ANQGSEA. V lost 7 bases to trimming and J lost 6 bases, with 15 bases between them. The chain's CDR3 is CSAADSSPGELFF. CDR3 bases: TGCAGCGCCGCGGACTCCTCACCCGGGGAGCTGTTTTTT.

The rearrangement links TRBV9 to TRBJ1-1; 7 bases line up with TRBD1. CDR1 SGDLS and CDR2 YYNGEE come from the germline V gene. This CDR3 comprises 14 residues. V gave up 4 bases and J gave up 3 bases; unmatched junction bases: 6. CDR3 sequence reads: CASSRDRSDTEAFF. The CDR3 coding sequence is TGTGCCAGCAGCCGGGACAGATCAGACACTGAAGCTTTCTTT.

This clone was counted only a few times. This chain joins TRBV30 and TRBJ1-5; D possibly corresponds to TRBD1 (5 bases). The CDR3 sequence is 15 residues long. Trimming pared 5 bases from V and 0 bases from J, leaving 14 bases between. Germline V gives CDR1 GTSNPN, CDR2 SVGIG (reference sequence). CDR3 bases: TGTGCCTGGTCCCCGAGGCAGGGTAGCAATCAGCCCCAGCATTTT. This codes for CAWSPRQGSNQPQHF.

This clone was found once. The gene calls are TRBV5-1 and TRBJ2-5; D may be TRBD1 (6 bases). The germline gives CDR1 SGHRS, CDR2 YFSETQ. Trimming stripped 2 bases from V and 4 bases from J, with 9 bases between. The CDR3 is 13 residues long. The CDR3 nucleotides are TGCGCCAGCAGCTTAGGGGGTACAGAGACCCAGTACTTC. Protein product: CASSLGGTETQYF.

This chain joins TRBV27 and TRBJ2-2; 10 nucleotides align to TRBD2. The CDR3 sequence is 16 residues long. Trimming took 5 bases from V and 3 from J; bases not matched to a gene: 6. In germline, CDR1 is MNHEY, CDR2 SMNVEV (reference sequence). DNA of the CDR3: TGTGCCAGCAGTCTTCACCTAGCGGGGGACACCGGGGAGCTGTTTTTT. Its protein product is CASSLHLAGDTGELFF.

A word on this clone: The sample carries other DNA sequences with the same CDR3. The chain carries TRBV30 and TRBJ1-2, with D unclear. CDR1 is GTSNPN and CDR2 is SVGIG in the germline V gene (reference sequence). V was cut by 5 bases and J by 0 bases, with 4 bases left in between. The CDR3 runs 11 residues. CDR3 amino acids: CAWSANYGYTF. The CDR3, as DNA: TGTGCCTGGTCAGCTAACTATGGCTACACCTTC.

CDR3 loop: CASSVTSGELNEQFF. Written as DNA, the CDR3 is TGCGCCAGCAGCGTGACTAGCGGGGAATTAAATGAGCAGTTCTTC. The chain joins TRBV10-1 to TRBJ2-1, with 11 bases that match TRBD2. Unmatched junction bases numbered 8, after V lost 6 bases and J lost 7 bases. Looked up from germline, CDR1 is WNHNN and CDR2 is SYGVQD (reference sequence). The CDR3 runs to 15 residues.

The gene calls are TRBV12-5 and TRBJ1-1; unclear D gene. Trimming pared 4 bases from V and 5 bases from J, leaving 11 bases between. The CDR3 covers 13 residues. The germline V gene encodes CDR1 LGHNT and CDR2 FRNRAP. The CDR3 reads CASGSLRRTEAFF. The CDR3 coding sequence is TGTGCTAGTGGTTCACTCAGGAGGACTGAAGCTTTCTTT.

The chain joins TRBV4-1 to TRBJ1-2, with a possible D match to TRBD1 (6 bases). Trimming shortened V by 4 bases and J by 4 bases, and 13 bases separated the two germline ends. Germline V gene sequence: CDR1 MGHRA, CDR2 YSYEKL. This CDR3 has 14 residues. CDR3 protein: CASSPLQGTYGYTF. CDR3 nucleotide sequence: TGCGCCAGCAGCCCACTTCAGGGGACCTATGGCTACACCTTC.

DNA of the CDR3: TGTGCCAGCGGGAGCCCCTACGAGCAGTACTTC. Residues: CASGSPYEQYF. This chain joins TRBV12-3 or TRBV12-4 and TRBJ2-7; perhaps TRBD2 as D (5 bases). V lost 8 bases and J 2 bases, leaving 7 bases between the germline ends. This CDR3 has 11 amino acids.

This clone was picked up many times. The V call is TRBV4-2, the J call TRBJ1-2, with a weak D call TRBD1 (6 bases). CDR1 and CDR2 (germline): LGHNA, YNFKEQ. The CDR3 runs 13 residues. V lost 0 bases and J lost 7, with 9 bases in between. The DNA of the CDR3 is TGTGCCAGCAGCCAAGAGACAGGTGGTGGCTACACCTTC. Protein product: CASSQETGGGYTF.

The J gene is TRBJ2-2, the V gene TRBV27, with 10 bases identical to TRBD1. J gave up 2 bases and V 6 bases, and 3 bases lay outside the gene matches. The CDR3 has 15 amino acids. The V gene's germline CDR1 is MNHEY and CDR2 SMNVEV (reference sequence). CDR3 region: CASRWDRGNTGELFF. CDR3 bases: TGTGCCAGCAGGTGGGACAGGGGAAACACCGGGGAGCTGTTTTTT.

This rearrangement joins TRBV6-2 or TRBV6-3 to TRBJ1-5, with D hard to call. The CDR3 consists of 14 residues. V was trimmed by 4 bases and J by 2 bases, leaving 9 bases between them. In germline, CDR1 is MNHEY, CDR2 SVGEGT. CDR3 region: CASSSGLGNQPQHF. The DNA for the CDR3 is TGTGCCAGCAGTTCGGGGTTGGGCAATCAGCCCCAGCATTTT.

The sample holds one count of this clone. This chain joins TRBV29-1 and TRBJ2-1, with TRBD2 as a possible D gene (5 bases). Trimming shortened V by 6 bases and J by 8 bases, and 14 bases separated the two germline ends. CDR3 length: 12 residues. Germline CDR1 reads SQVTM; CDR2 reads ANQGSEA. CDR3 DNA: TGCAGCGTAGCCGGAACGGGGTATGAGCAGTTCTTC. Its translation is CSVAGTGYEQFF.

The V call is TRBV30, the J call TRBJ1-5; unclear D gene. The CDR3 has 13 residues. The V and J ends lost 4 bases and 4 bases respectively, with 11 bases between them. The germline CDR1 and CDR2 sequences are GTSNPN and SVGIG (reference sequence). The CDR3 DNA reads TGTGCCTGGAATGGGCAGAAAAATCAGCCCCAGCATTTT. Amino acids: CAWNGQKNQPQHF.

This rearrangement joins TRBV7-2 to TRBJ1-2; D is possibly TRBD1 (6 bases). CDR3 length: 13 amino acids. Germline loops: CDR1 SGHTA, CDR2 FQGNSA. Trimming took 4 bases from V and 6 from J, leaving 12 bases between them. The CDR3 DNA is TGTGCCAGCAGCTCTTTAGGGGGTAATGGCTACACCTTC. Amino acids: CASSSLGGNGYTF. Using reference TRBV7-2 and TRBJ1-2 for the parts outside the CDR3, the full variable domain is GAGVSQSPSNKVTEKGKDVELRCDPISGHTALYWYRQSLGQGLEFLIYFQGNSAPDKSGLPSDRFSAERTGGSVSTLTIQRTQQEDSAVYLCASSSLGGNGYTFGSGTRLTVV.

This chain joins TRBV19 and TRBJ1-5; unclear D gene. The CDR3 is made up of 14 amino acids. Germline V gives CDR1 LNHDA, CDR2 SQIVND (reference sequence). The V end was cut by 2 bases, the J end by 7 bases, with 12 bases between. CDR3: CASSIKVERQPQHF. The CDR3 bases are TGTGCCAGTAGTATAAAGGTGGAGCGGCAGCCCCAGCATTTT.

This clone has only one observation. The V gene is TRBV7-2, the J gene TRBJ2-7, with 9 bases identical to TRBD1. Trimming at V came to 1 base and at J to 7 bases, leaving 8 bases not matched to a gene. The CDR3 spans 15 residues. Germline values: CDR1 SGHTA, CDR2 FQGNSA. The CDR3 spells CASSLGGQGLREQYF. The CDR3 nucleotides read TGTGCCAGCAGCTTAGGCGGACAGGGGTTGAGGGAGCAGTACTTC.

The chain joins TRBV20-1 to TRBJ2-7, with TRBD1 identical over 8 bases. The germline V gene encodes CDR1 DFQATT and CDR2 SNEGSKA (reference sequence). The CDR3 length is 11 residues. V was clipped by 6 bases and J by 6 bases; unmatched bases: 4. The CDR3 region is CSALGQGEQYF. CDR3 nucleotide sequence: TGCAGTGCCCTCGGACAGGGCGAGCAGTACTTC.

The CDR3 protein is CASMSPGGYQPQHF. CDR3 bases: TGTGCCAGTATGAGCCCAGGGGGATATCAGCCCCAGCATTTT. The genes are TRBV27 and TRBJ1-5; 7 nucleotides line up with TRBD1. CDR3 length equals 14 residues. Trimming cost V 9 bases and J 5 bases; bases outside gene matches: 10. Germline V CDR1 and CDR2: MNHEY, SMNVEV (reference sequence).

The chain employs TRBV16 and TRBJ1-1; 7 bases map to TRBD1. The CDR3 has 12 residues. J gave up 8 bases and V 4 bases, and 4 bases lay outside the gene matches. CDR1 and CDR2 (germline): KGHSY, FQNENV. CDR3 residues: CASSPYRGEAFF. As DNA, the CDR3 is TGTGCCAGCAGCCCCTACAGGGGAGAAGCTTTCTTT.

The CDR3 sequence is CASSPTSGGADTQYF. In nucleotides, the CDR3 is TGTGCCAGCAGCCCTACTAGCGGGGGGGCAGATACGCAGTATTTT. The chain carries TRBV3-1 (or the pseudogene TRBV3-2) and TRBJ2-3; 13 bases are a match to TRBD2. The CDR3 extends over 15 amino acids. V was clipped by 4 bases and J by 4 bases; unmatched bases: 2. Germline CDR1 is LGHDT and CDR2 is YNNKEL (reference sequence).

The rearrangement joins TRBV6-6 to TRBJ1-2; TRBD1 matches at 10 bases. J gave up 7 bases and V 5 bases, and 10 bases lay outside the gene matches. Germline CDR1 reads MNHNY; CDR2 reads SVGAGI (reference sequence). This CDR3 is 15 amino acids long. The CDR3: CASSATGTGEGGYTF. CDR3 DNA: TGTGCCAGCAGTGCCACCGGGACAGGGGAGGGTGGCTACACCTTC.

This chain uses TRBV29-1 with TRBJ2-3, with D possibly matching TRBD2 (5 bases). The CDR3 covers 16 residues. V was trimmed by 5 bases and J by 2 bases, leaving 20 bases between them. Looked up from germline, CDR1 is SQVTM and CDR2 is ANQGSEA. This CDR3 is CSVSSDFTGYTDTQYF. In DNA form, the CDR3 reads TGCAGCGTTTCCTCGGACTTTACGGGGTACACAGATACGCAGTATTTT.

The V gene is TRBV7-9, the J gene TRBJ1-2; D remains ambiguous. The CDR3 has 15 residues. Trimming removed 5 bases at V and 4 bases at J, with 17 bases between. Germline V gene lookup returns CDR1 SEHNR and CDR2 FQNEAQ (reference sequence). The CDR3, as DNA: TGTGCCAGCAGCGTTGGGGAGGCCACAACCTATGGCTACACCTTC. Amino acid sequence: CASSVGEATTYGYTF.